A single sample is the source of the 18 T cell receptor beta chains below, sequenced in a study of shared clonotypes between healthy human individuals. Repertoires were generated with immunoSEQ multiplex PCR, while TCRdb's copy carries only in-frame clones and drops some. The table shows approximately 1,500,000 clones, with 96% occurring only once. The sample consisted of naive CD4+ T cells sorted from blood. Subset defined: CD45RA+ positively selected. The receptors were sampled from a man aged 25-45 years in good health.

This chain links TRBV19 with TRBJ2-1; 16 bases map to TRBD2. Germline CDR1 is LNHDA and CDR2 is SQIVND (reference sequence). Germline trimming cut 6 bases from V and 8 bases from J; bases unmatched to any gene: 4. The length of the CDR3 is 15 residues. As DNA, the CDR3 is TGTGCCAGTAGGAAGGGACTAGCGGGAGGGTATGAGCAGTTCTTC. Translating gives CASRKGLAGGYEQFF.

The chain has TRBV11-2 and TRBJ2-7; 11 bases fit TRBD1. The CDR3 runs to 15 residues. The V segment lost 5 bases and the J segment 5 bases; nucleotides outside the gene matches: 8. The germline V gene has CDR1 SGHAT and CDR2 FQNNGV. The CDR3 DNA follows: TGTGCCAGCAGCCCAAAGGACAGGGGGCTACACGAGCAGTACTTC. Protein product: CASSPKDRGLHEQYF.

The chain's CDR3 is CASSFGHGQETQYF. Written as DNA, the CDR3 is TGCGCCAGCAGCTTTGGGCACGGACAAGAGACCCAGTACTTC. This chain uses TRBV5-1 with TRBJ2-5; unclear D gene. The CDR3 totals 14 residues. Trimming shortened V by 2 bases and J by 2 bases, and 10 bases separated the two germline ends. Germline CDR1 is SGHRS and CDR2 is YFSETQ.

This clone was counted once. V usage is TRBV11-3 and J usage is TRBJ2-3; TRBD2 aligns across 16 bases. J lost 5 bases, V lost 5 bases, and 10 bases had no gene match. The CDR3 is 18 residues long. Germline CDR1 SGHNT, CDR2 YENEEA. CDR3 DNA sequence: TGTGCCAGCAGCCAGGGACTAGCGGGAGGGTCGGTTCAAGATACGCAGTATTTT. This gives the protein CASSQGLAGGSVQDTQYF.

V usage is TRBV28 and J usage is TRBJ2-7, with 7 bases aligning to TRBD1. V was pared by 5 bases and J by 1 base, with 8 bases of the junction left unmatched. Germline-derived CDR1 and CDR2 are MDHEN and SYDVKM. The CDR3 extends over 15 amino acids. In DNA form, the CDR3 reads TGTGCCAGCAGTAGACAGGGTTTAACGTCCTACGAGCAGTACTTC. Translated: CASSRQGLTSYEQYF.

The gene calls are TRBV5-5 and TRBJ1-3, with D possibly TRBD1 on 6 matching bases. V dropped 5 bases and J dropped 0 bases, with 12 bases sitting between them. Germline assignment: CDR1 SGHKS and CDR2 YYEKEE (reference sequence). The CDR3 has 15 amino acids. CDR3 nucleotide sequence: TGTGCCAGCAGAGATACAGGGAGCTCTGGAAACACCATATATTTT. As protein: CASRDTGSSGNTIYF. Full variable domain (outside the CDR3, taken from reference TRBV5-5 and TRBJ1-3): DAGVTQSPTHLIKTRGQQVTLRCSPISGHKSVSWYQQVLGQGPQFIFQYYEKEERGRGNFPDRFSARQFPNYSSELNVNALLLGDSALYLCASRDTGSSGNTIYFGEGSWLTVV.

This CDR3 reads CAAQGIISGYTF. Here the CDR3 DNA reads TGTGCGGCACAGGGGATTATCTCTGGCTACACCTTC. The V call is TRBV25-1, the J call TRBJ1-2; 7 nucleotides agree with TRBD1. In germline, CDR1 is MGHDK, CDR2 SYGVNS. CDR3 length equals 12 residues.

The V and J genes are TRBV7-2 and TRBJ2-7; D may be TRBD2 (5 bases). From germline, CDR1 is SGHTA and CDR2 FQGNSA. V was shortened by 0 bases and J by 9 bases, with 18 bases between the two germline ends. This CDR3 region has 15 residues. CDR3: CASSLATGNGAVQYF. The CDR3 coding sequence is TGTGCCAGCAGCTTAGCCACCGGGAACGGTGCTGTGCAGTACTTC.

The table lists this clone with a few counts. V and J are TRBV11-2 and TRBJ1-4, with 7 positions matching TRBD1. Looked up from germline, CDR1 is SGHAT and CDR2 is FQNNGV. The length of the CDR3 is 15 residues. J lost 8 bases, V lost 5 bases, and 11 bases had no gene match. CDR3 region: CASSAITGAEEKLFF. DNA for the CDR3: TGTGCCAGCAGCGCGATAACAGGGGCGGAGGAAAAACTGTTTTTT.

As DNA, the CDR3 is TGTGCCAGCAGTTACTCCCTCCCGCCTTATATTGGTGAGCAGTTCTTC. Its protein product is CASSYSLPPYIGEQFF. J is TRBJ2-1 and V is TRBV6-5; unclear D gene. V lost 0 bases to trimming and J lost 9 bases, with 18 bases between them. In germline, CDR1 is MNHEY, CDR2 SVGAGI. The CDR3 spans 16 residues.

The chain combines TRBV7-9 with TRBJ2-7; perhaps TRBD2 as D (5 bases). The CDR3 is made up of 15 amino acids. V was shortened by 0 bases and J by 2 bases, with 11 bases between the two germline ends. Per the germline V gene, CDR1 is SEHNR and CDR2 is FQNEAQ (reference sequence). The CDR3 here is CASSLALRDTYEQYF. The CDR3 bases are TGTGCCAGCAGCTTAGCGCTGAGGGATACCTACGAGCAGTACTTC.

CDR3 amino acids: CAISVTEDYGYTF. CDR3 DNA sequence: TGTGCCATCAGCGTGACAGAGGACTATGGCTACACCTTC. The V call is TRBV10-3, the J call TRBJ1-2, with D possibly TRBD1 on 5 matching bases. Trimming removed 6 bases from V and 3 bases from J, with 11 bases in between. The V gene's germline CDR1 is ENHRY and CDR2 SYGVKD. The length of the CDR3 is 13 residues.

This clone appeared a single time. The V gene is TRBV18, the J gene TRBJ2-7; 8 nucleotides align to TRBD2. Trimming cost V 1 base and J 0 bases; bases outside gene matches: 5. This CDR3 is 16 amino acids long. Germline V gene lookup returns CDR1 KGHSH and CDR2 LQKENI. The CDR3 DNA sequence: TGTGCCAGCTCACCACTCGGGGGGGGAAGCTCCTACGAGCAGTACTTC. Encoded protein: CASSPLGGGSSYEQYF.

The chain employs TRBV9 and TRBJ2-5; tentatively, D is TRBD2 (6 bases). The CDR3 sequence is 14 residues long. Germline V CDR1 and CDR2: SGDLS, YYNGEE. The V and J ends lost 3 bases and 7 bases respectively, with 16 bases between them. The CDR3 spells CASSAASVEATQYF. CDR3 bases: TGTGCCAGCAGCGCCGCTAGCGTCGAGGCGACCCAGTACTTC. Supplemented by reference TRBV9 and TRBJ2-5, the full variable domain reads DSGVTQTPKHLITATGQRVTLRCSPRSGDLSVYWYQQSLDQGLQFLIQYYNGEERAKGNILERFSAQQFPDLHSELNLSSLELGDSALYFCASSAASVEATQYFGPGTRLLVL.

For the CDR3, the DNA is TGTGCCAGCAGTGAAAACAGCGGGAGTGTAGCGGGAGAGCGTGAGCAGTTCTTC. It codes for CASSENSGSVAGEREQFF. This chain uses TRBV6-4 with TRBJ2-1, with 9 bases aligning to TRBD2. The CDR3 contains 18 residues. Germline loops: CDR1 MRHNA, CDR2 SNTAGT. Germline trimming cut 3 bases from V and 9 bases from J; bases unmatched to any gene: 18.

The chain is built from TRBV2 and TRBJ2-7, with 7 bases identical to TRBD2. The CDR3 runs 19 residues. Germline CDR1 and CDR2: SNHLY and FYNNEI. V lost 5 bases to trimming and J lost 0 bases; unmatched junction nucleotides: 19. The CDR3 region has the DNA TGTGCCAGCAGTACCGACGGGTCCTGGGGAGCGGGAACCTCCTACGAGCAGTACTTC. This sequence encodes CASSTDGSWGAGTSYEQYF.

The V call is TRBV5-6, the J call TRBJ1-1, with a tentative D call TRBD1 (5 bases). The germline CDR1 and CDR2 sequences are SGHDT and YYEEEE. V lost 1 base, J lost 0 bases, and 13 bases lay in between. The CDR3 has 16 residues. The CDR3 here is CASSLRRGYMNTEAFF. CDR3 in DNA: TGTGCCAGCAGCTTGAGGAGGGGTTACATGAACACTGAAGCTTTCTTT.

The chain employs TRBV10-1 and TRBJ2-2; D is perhaps TRBD2 (6 bases). The CDR3 has 15 residues. With 3 bases removed from V and 5 bases from J, the gap between germline ends came to 13 bases. Per germline, CDR1 WNHNN and CDR2 SYGVQD (reference sequence). CDR3 sequence reads: CASSEGGSPTGELFF. In DNA form, the CDR3 reads TGCGCCAGCAGTGAAGGAGGGAGCCCAACCGGGGAGCTGTTTTTT.